The clone carrying this T cell receptor (beta chain) was detected ten times or more. The data derive from a study of T cells of healthy individuals. This CDR3 spans 15 amino acids. V was shortened by 5 bases and J by 0 bases, with 11 bases between the two germline ends. Looked up from germline, CDR1 is SGHTA and CDR2 is FQGNSA. TCRdb analysed the 5' RACE reads with MiXCR anew, one entry per CDR3 protein. Here the sample spans around 98,000 distinct CDR3 sequences, roughly 18% being singletons. This clonotype was obtained from a human donor in good health. This chain connects TRBV7-2 to TRBJ1-3; TRBD1 might be the D (5 bases). The CDR3 loop reads CASSQMGHSGNTIYF. In DNA, the CDR3 is TGTGCCAGCAGCCAAATGGGGCACTCTGGAAACACCATATATTTT.